A single sample gave rise to the 16 T cell receptor beta chains below, sequenced in a study of shared clonotypes between healthy human individuals. TCRdb's copy holds only in-frame clones and misses some; the assay was immunoSEQ multiplex PCR. The sample lists hundreds of thousands of clones, 90% to 95% occurring once. CD45RO negativity and positive selection for CCR7 defined naive CD8 cells, a population that excluded terminally differentiated effector memory CD45RA+ cells. Specimen: naive CD8+ T cells sorted from blood. All receptors come from a man under 40 in good health.

The chain links TRBV7-9 to TRBJ2-1; D is possibly TRBD2 (6 bases). Germline V gene data show CDR1 as SEHNR and CDR2 as FQNEAQ (reference sequence). The length of the CDR3 is 16 residues. V was clipped by 1 base and J by 2 bases, with 12 bases between them. The CDR3 here is CASSLGFSGAYNEQFF. DNA for the CDR3: TGTGCCAGCAGCTTAGGATTTAGCGGAGCCTACAATGAGCAGTTCTTC.

This chain joins TRBV11-2 and TRBJ2-1; 10 bases match TRBD2. The junction had 14 bases not matched to a gene; V was cut back by 5 bases and J by 10 bases. CDR3 size: 16 residues. Germline V gene lookup returns CDR1 SGHAT and CDR2 FQNNGV. The CDR3 region has the DNA TGTGCCAGCAGCATAAGACTAGCGGGCCCCGAGGGGGAGCAGTTCTTC. Translation gives CASSIRLAGPEGEQFF.

The table lists this clone with a few counts. The CDR3, as DNA: TGTGCCAGCAGTGCCGAGGCGGGCTACGAGCAGTACTTC. This codes for CASSAEAGYEQYF. The chain couples TRBV2 to TRBJ2-7, with a tentative D call TRBD2 (5 bases). Trimming removed 4 bases from V and 3 bases from J, with 10 bases in between. Germline V gene data show CDR1 as SNHLY and CDR2 as FYNNEI. CDR3 length equals 13 residues.

The chain carries TRBV6-5 and TRBJ1-2; D gene ambiguous. CDR3 size: 12 residues. Trimming removed 3 bases from V and 7 bases from J, with 9 bases in between. In germline, CDR1 is MNHEY, CDR2 SVGAGI. CDR3 sequence: CASSYEGGGYTF. CDR3 nucleotide sequence: TGTGCCAGCAGTTATGAGGGAGGTGGCTACACCTTC.

CDR3 sequence reads: CASSQARLAATGELFF. The CDR3 region has the DNA TGTGCCAGCAGCCAAGCAAGACTAGCGGCCACCGGGGAGCTGTTTTTT. The chain recombines TRBV7-6 with TRBJ2-2; TRBD2 matches 9 bases. After removal of 5 bases from V and 4 bases from J, the junction contained 8 bases not matched to a gene. This CDR3 is 16 amino acids long. The germline CDR1 and CDR2 sequences are SGHVS and FNYEAQ.

The chain links TRBV6-5 to TRBJ2-1; 7 bases line up with TRBD1. CDR1 and CDR2 (germline): MNHEY, SVGAGI. This CDR3 has 15 amino acids. V lost 3 bases and J lost 5; bases outside the gene matches: 7. CDR3 region: CASSYIRDRNNEQFF. DNA of the CDR3: TGTGCCAGCAGTTATATTCGGGACAGAAACAATGAGCAGTTCTTC.

The J gene is TRBJ2-1, the V gene TRBV27; D tentatively reads TRBD1 or TRBD2 (6 bases each). The V end was cut by 2 bases, the J end by 5 bases, with 13 bases between. Per germline, CDR1 MNHEY and CDR2 SMNVEV (reference sequence). This CDR3 spans 15 amino acids. The CDR3 sequence is CASSLGGGDNNEQFF. The CDR3 nucleotides are TGTGCCAGCAGTTTAGGTGGCGGGGACAACAATGAGCAGTTCTTC.

This clone was recorded only once. The V call is TRBV27, the J call TRBJ2-1; no reliable D call. Germline CDR1 reads MNHEY; CDR2 reads SMNVEV (reference sequence). The CDR3 is 15 amino acids. The V end lost 7 bases, the J end lost 6 bases, and 19 bases lay between the germline ends. In DNA form, the CDR3 reads TGTGCCAGCAACTTGACCCCCCAGCAGCGCAATGAGCAGTTCTTC. This gives the protein CASNLTPQQRNEQFF.

The CDR3 DNA reads TGTGCCAGCAGCTTAGTCGCGGGAGGGCCAGATGAGCAGTTCTTC. Translation gives CASSLVAGGPDEQFF. This chain connects TRBV11-1 to TRBJ2-1, with TRBD2 matching 9 bases. Germline-derived CDR1 and CDR2 are SGHAT and FQDESV (reference sequence). The CDR3 has 15 residues. Unmatched junction bases numbered 6, after V lost 1 base and J lost 8 bases.

The genes are TRBV19 and TRBJ2-1; TRBD2 matches at 7 bases. Germline values: CDR1 LNHDA, CDR2 SQIVND (reference sequence). V shed 4 bases, J shed 7 bases, and the junction held 13 bases outside the gene matches. The CDR3 length is 16 residues. The CDR3 reads CASSRGGMRAKNEQFF. CDR3 DNA sequence: TGTGCCAGTAGTAGGGGGGGGATGAGGGCAAAGAATGAGCAGTTCTTC.

The CDR3 DNA follows: TGTGCCAGCAGCTTAACGGTTGGGGGGCTTTCAGATACGCAGTATTTT. It yields the protein CASSLTVGGLSDTQYF. The gene calls are TRBV7-9 and TRBJ2-3; D is perhaps TRBD1 or TRBD2 (6 bases each). Per germline, CDR1 SEHNR and CDR2 FQNEAQ (reference sequence). The length of the CDR3 is 16 residues. Trimming pared 2 bases from V and 4 bases from J, leaving 16 bases between.

In the case of this clone: Within the sample, other DNA sequences also encode this same CDR3. J is TRBJ2-2 and V is TRBV27; D is possibly TRBD1 (5 bases). This CDR3 spans 14 amino acids. Germline V gene data show CDR1 as MNHEY and CDR2 as SMNVEV (reference sequence). Trimming removed 5 bases from V and 4 bases from J, with 11 bases in between. The CDR3 DNA follows: TGTGCCAGCAGTCTAAGACAGATCACCGGGGAGCTGTTTTTT. It translates to CASSLRQITGELFF.

This chain links TRBV5-5 with TRBJ2-1, with D unclear. The V gene's germline CDR1 is SGHKS and CDR2 YYEKEE (reference sequence). The CDR3 length is 14 residues. Trimming took off 1 base at V and 8 bases at J, with 13 bases between the two ends. The CDR3 is CASSLSLVRDEQFF. The CDR3, as DNA: TGTGCCAGCAGCTTGTCTCTAGTAAGGGATGAGCAGTTCTTC. Looking up the rest from reference TRBV5-5 and TRBJ2-1 gives the full variable domain: DAGVTQSPTHLIKTRGQQVTLRCSPISGHKSVSWYQQVLGQGPQFIFQYYEKEERGRGNFPDRFSARQFPNYSSELNVNALLLGDSALYLCASSLSLVRDEQFFGPGTRLTVL.

The rearrangement links TRBV27 to TRBJ2-7; D is ambiguous. The CDR3 is 14 residues long. Trimming took off 8 bases at V and 4 bases at J, with 18 bases between the two ends. Germline-derived CDR1 and CDR2 are MNHEY and SMNVEV (reference sequence). CDR3 sequence: CASGVGESPYEQYF. The CDR3 DNA reads as TGTGCCAGCGGGGTGGGCGAGAGCCCGTACGAGCAGTACTTC.

This clone was counted once. The CDR3 bases are TGTGCCAGCAGTTTGGCGGGACTAGCGTCCACCTACAATGAGCAGTTCTTC. Encoded protein: CASSLAGLASTYNEQFF. V and J are TRBV27 and TRBJ2-1, with 10 bases matching TRBD2. The CDR3 contains 17 residues. The V gene's germline CDR1 is MNHEY and CDR2 SMNVEV (reference sequence). V was pared by 3 bases and J by 2 bases, with 7 bases of the junction left unmatched.

Points on this clone: One junction end disagrees with the germline gene, perhaps due to a read error. The rearrangement uses TRBV10-3 and TRBJ2-5; D may be TRBD2 (5 bases). CDR3 length: 12 residues. Germline CDR1 ENHRY, CDR2 SYGVKD. This CDR3 reads CAISEPGSLPDF. Here the CDR3 DNA reads TGTGCCATCAGTGAGCCGGGATCGCTACCGGACTTC.